Listed here are 20 T cell receptor beta chains from one sample, sequenced in a study of T cell responses to AZD1222 COVID-19 vaccine. Measured with immunoSEQ multiplex PCR; TCRdb has only the in-frame clones, and not every one. The data hold 150,000 to 200,000 clones, with 90% observed a single time. The sequences come from peripheral blood, collected on day 0 of AZD1222 vaccination. These receptor sequences come from an adult in good health.

This rearrangement joins TRBV27 to TRBJ2-1; TRBD2 matches 16 bases. Trimming removed 6 bases from V and 14 bases from J; junction bases left unmatched: 10. Germline V gene lookup returns CDR1 MNHEY and CDR2 SMNVEV (reference sequence). The CDR3 loop spans 15 amino acids. The CDR3 reads CASRQTGLAGGREFF. The CDR3, as DNA: TGTGCCAGCAGGCAAACGGGACTAGCGGGGGGGCGGGAGTTCTTC.

The chain combines TRBV9 with TRBJ1-2; the D gene is possibly TRBD1 (6 bases). Germline V gene sequence: CDR1 SGDLS, CDR2 YYNGEE. The CDR3 has 16 amino acids. V lost 0 bases to trimming and J lost 8 bases, with 20 bases between them. The CDR3 here is CASSVEVRTPGGGYTF. The DNA for the CDR3 is TGTGCCAGCAGCGTAGAGGTGCGGACGCCTGGGGGCGGCTACACCTTC. Supplemented by reference TRBV9 and TRBJ1-2, the full variable domain reads DSGVTQTPKHLITATGQRVTLRCSPRSGDLSVYWYQQSLDQGLQFLIQYYNGEERAKGNILERFSAQQFPDLHSELNLSSLELGDSALYFCASSVEVRTPGGGYTFGSGTRLTVV.

The chain joins TRBV4-3 to TRBJ2-7, with 8 bases lining up with TRBD1. Germline V gene lookup returns CDR1 LGHNA and CDR2 YSLEER. The J segment lost 0 bases and the V segment lost 1 base, leaving 8 bases of the junction unmatched. This CDR3 is built from 17 residues. The CDR3 loop reads CASSQAEDRASSYEQYF. The CDR3 DNA reads as TGCGCCAGCAGCCAAGCGGAGGACAGGGCAAGCTCCTACGAGCAGTACTTC.

The chain joins TRBV5-4 to TRBJ2-5; tentatively, D is TRBD2 (5 bases). V dropped 4 bases and J dropped 4 bases, with 20 bases sitting between them. The CDR3 extends over 16 amino acids. The V gene's germline CDR1 is SGHNT and CDR2 YYREEE (reference sequence). The CDR3 protein is CASSRRELAFGETQYF. DNA for the CDR3: TGTGCCAGCAGCCGCAGAGAGTTAGCGTTCGGAGAGACCCAGTACTTC.

The chain links TRBV19 to TRBJ1-1, with TRBD1 identical over 9 bases. Per the germline V gene, CDR1 is LNHDA and CDR2 is SQIVND (reference sequence). V was pared by 7 bases and J by 1 base, with 7 bases of the junction left unmatched. The CDR3 totals 15 residues. The CDR3 bases are TGTGCCAGTATTAGGACAGGGGCTCCGAACACTGAAGCTTTCTTT. Translation: CASIRTGAPNTEAFF.

This clone has only one observation. The chain is built from TRBV14 and TRBJ1-3, with a weak D call TRBD1 (5 bases). Germline V gene data show CDR1 as SGHDN and CDR2 as FVKESK. The CDR3 spans 13 residues. Trimming cost V 3 bases and J 5 bases, with 8 bases left between them. Here the CDR3 DNA reads TGTGCCAGCAGCCACTTGGACAGAAACACCATATATTTT. It translates to CASSHLDRNTIYF.

The V gene is TRBV15, the J gene TRBJ2-7; D possibly corresponds to TRBD1 (6 bases). Trimming cost V 4 bases and J 4 bases, with 8 bases left between them. The CDR3 is made up of 12 amino acids. The germline V gene has CDR1 LNHNV and CDR2 YYDKDF (reference sequence). The CDR3 DNA is TGTGCCACCAGCAAGGACAGATACGAGCAGTACTTC. Its translation: CATSKDRYEQYF.

The chain links TRBV11-2 to TRBJ1-2; the D gene is possibly TRBD1 (6 bases). This CDR3 has 15 residues. V was pared by 5 bases and J by 7 bases, with 20 bases between. The germline CDR1 and CDR2 sequences are SGHAT and FQNNGV. In DNA form, the CDR3 reads TGTGCCAGCAGCCCCTGGACAGTCATGCGGGGTGGCTACACCTTC. This gives the protein CASSPWTVMRGGYTF.

This sequence joins TRBV6-6 and TRBJ1-2; possibly TRBD1 for D (5 bases). The CDR3 loop spans 15 amino acids. Germline V CDR1 and CDR2: MNHNY, SVGAGI (reference sequence). V was clipped by 0 bases and J by 6 bases, with 14 bases between them. CDR3 sequence (DNA): TGTGCCAGCAGTTACTCGAATCAAGGGGTAGATGGCTACACCTTC. This codes for CASSYSNQGVDGYTF.

This clone was seen more than once but under ten times. The rearrangement links TRBV27 to TRBJ1-2; D is unclear. Between the trimmed V and J ends, which lost 6 bases and 4 bases, there was a span of 12 bases. CDR3 size: 13 residues. Germline V gene lookup returns CDR1 MNHEY and CDR2 SMNVEV (reference sequence). CDR3 loop: CASRGGTRYGYTF. The CDR3 region has the DNA TGTGCCAGCAGAGGTGGCACCCGCTATGGCTACACCTTC.

V and J are TRBV7-2 and TRBJ2-1; TRBD1 or TRBD2 may be the D gene (5 bases each). CDR3 length: 15 amino acids. The germline V gene encodes CDR1 SGHTA and CDR2 FQGNSA. V shed 3 bases and J shed 4 bases, with 13 bases lying between them. CDR3 coding DNA: TGTGCCAGCAGCTTTACGGCTTGGGGGTACAATGAGCAGTTCTTC. As protein: CASSFTAWGYNEQFF.

The chain combines TRBV12-3 or TRBV12-4 with TRBJ2-3; no clear D. CDR3 length: 13 residues. With 2 bases removed from V and 1 base from J, the gap between germline ends came to 4 bases. As DNA, the CDR3 is TGTGCCAGCAGTTTAACGGGCACAGATACGCAGTATTTT. As protein: CASSLTGTDTQYF.

This clone was observed once. This sequence joins TRBV5-1 and TRBJ2-3, with D maybe TRBD1 (6 bases). Trimming removed 0 bases at V and 5 bases at J, with 13 bases between. The CDR3 is 15 residues long. Per the germline V gene, CDR1 is SGHRS and CDR2 is YFSETQ. CDR3 sequence reads: CASSLDVPRGDTQYF. CDR3 nucleotide sequence: TGCGCCAGCAGCTTGGATGTCCCCAGGGGAGATACGCAGTATTTT.

The chain links TRBV3-1 (or the pseudogene TRBV3-2) to TRBJ1-2; 10 bases fit TRBD1. CDR1 is LGHDT and CDR2 is YNNKEL in the germline V gene (reference sequence). This CDR3 is built from 16 residues. Germline trimming cut 3 bases from V and 4 bases from J; bases unmatched to any gene: 8. The CDR3 DNA reads TGTGCCAGCAGCCATCCCCCGGGACAGGGGATCTATGGCTACACCTTC. It specifies CASSHPPGQGIYGYTF.

The chain links TRBV6-5 to TRBJ1-1; TRBD1 agrees at 8 bases. The CDR3 is made up of 14 amino acids. Germline-derived CDR1 and CDR2 are MNHEY and SVGAGI. The V gene end was trimmed by 2 bases and the J gene end by 2 bases; junction bases not matched to a gene: 1. CDR3 sequence: CASSYDRGNTEAFF. The CDR3 nucleotides read TGTGCCAGCAGTTACGACAGGGGTAACACTGAAGCTTTCTTT.

The chain has TRBV5-1 and TRBJ2-7; 7 nucleotides align to TRBD1. The junction had 9 bases not matched to a gene; V was cut back by 3 bases and J by 0 bases. Germline V gene sequence: CDR1 SGHRS, CDR2 YFSETQ. This CDR3 has 16 amino acids. CDR3 in amino acids: CASSSGTGVPSYEQYF. The CDR3 DNA sequence: TGCGCCAGCAGCTCAGGCACAGGGGTTCCCTCCTACGAGCAGTACTTC.

V is TRBV6-1 and J is TRBJ2-7; TRBD1 is a possible D gene (6 bases). The CDR3 length is 15 residues. CDR1 is MNHNS, CDR2 SASEGT, per germline. The V end was cut by 1 base, the J end by 2 bases, with 12 bases between. CDR3 loop: CASSEEWGTTYEQYF. The CDR3 DNA reads TGTGCCAGCAGTGAAGAGTGGGGGACAACCTACGAGCAGTACTTC.

The gene calls are TRBV13 and TRBJ1-5, with D possibly being TRBD1 (5 bases). Per the germline V gene, CDR1 is PRHDT and CDR2 is FYEKMQ (reference sequence). The CDR3 consists of 15 residues. V shed 1 base and J shed 0 bases, with 7 bases lying between them. CDR3 in amino acids: CASSLDTGSNQPQHF. Here the CDR3 DNA reads TGTGCCAGCAGCTTAGACACAGGTAGCAATCAGCCCCAGCATTTT. The whole variable domain, remainder taken from reference TRBV13 and TRBJ1-5, is AAGVIQSPRHLIKEKRETATLKCYPIPRHDTVYWYQQGPGQDPQFLISFYEKMQSDKGSIPDRFSAQQFSDYHSELNMSSLELGDSALYFCASSLDTGSNQPQHFGDGTRLSIL.

The CDR3 region is CASSPRQALSMNTEAFF. The CDR3 region has the DNA TGTGCCAGCTCACCCAGACAGGCGCTGAGCATGAACACTGAAGCTTTCTTT. This chain joins TRBV18 and TRBJ1-1; D is perhaps TRBD1 (6 bases). V was cut by 3 bases and J by 0 bases, with 17 bases left in between. There are 17 residues in the CDR3. Germline V gene data show CDR1 as KGHSH and CDR2 as LQKENI.

The chain recombines TRBV6-2 or TRBV6-3 with TRBJ2-3; unclear D gene. The CDR3 has 13 residues. Germline CDR1 is MNHEY and CDR2 is SVGEGT. Between the trimmed V and J ends, which lost 2 bases and 1 base, there was a span of 4 bases. CDR3 sequence reads: CASSYARTDTQYF. For the CDR3, the DNA is TGTGCCAGCAGTTACGCCCGCACAGATACGCAGTATTTT.